What follows are 8 T cell receptor beta chains derived from one specimen sequenced in a study of blood T cells in healthy people across ages. Through a sample-barcoded 5' primer and a J-beta primer mix, a second PCR was run for roughly 7 to 12 cycles. TCRdb called the 5' RACE reads again in MiXCR, with one record for every CDR3 protein. The sample holds about 640,000 distinct CDR3 sequences, roughly three fifths seen once. Sequenced sample: blood. The receptors come from a man aged 60-69 years in good health.

The genes are TRBV20-1 and TRBJ1-5; 11 bases agree with TRBD1. The trim removed 2 bases at V and 7 bases at J, leaving 4 bases unmatched. The CDR3 is made up of 14 amino acids. The germline gives CDR1 DFQATT, CDR2 SNEGSKA (reference sequence). CDR3 sequence: CSARSGTGGQPQHF. The DNA for the CDR3 is TGCAGTGCTAGATCAGGGACAGGGGGGCAGCCCCAGCATTTT.

The chain has TRBV29-1 and TRBJ2-1; a possible D gene is TRBD1 (5 bases). V lost 3 bases, J lost 9 bases, and 12 bases lay in between. This CDR3 comprises 12 residues. The germline V gene encodes CDR1 SQVTM and CDR2 ANQGSEA. CDR3 region: CSVDFRQGEQFF. In nucleotides, the CDR3 is TGCAGCGTTGATTTCCGGCAGGGTGAGCAGTTCTTC.

In its sample, this clonotype was seen many times. The chain links TRBV10-3 to TRBJ2-1; D is uncertain. There are 13 residues in the CDR3. The V gene's germline CDR1 is ENHRY and CDR2 SYGVKD. Trimming pared 1 base from V and 4 bases from J, leaving 5 bases between. The CDR3 nucleotides are TGTGCCATCAGTGAGTGGATATACAATGAGCAGTTCTTC. It specifies CAISEWIYNEQFF.

The rearrangement uses TRBV20-1 and TRBJ2-5; D possibly corresponds to TRBD1 (6 bases). The J call may be incorrect, as the DNA end agrees better with TRBJ2-7. Germline loops: CDR1 DFQATT, CDR2 SNEGSKA (reference sequence). The CDR3 sequence is 17 residues long. CDR3 sequence: CSARPSVDRSLYYEQYF. In DNA, the CDR3 is TGCAGTGCTAGACCCTCTGTAGACAGGTCCCTTTACTACGAGCAGTACTTC.

The V gene is TRBV25-1, the J gene TRBJ2-7; weak D call: TRBD1 (6 bases). CDR3 size: 18 residues. Germline values: CDR1 MGHDK, CDR2 SYGVNS. Trimming left V 11 bases short and J 2 bases short, with 31 bases between. The CDR3 reads CAAGAPGTGRPDAYEQYF. CDR3 DNA sequence: TGTGCCGCAGGGGCCCCGGGCACAGGGAGACCCGACGCCTACGAGCAGTACTTC.

This clonotype was seen once. V gene TRBV5-1 combines with J gene TRBJ2-5; tentatively, D is TRBD2 (7 bases). This CDR3 has 14 amino acids. With 4 bases removed from V and 4 bases from J, the gap between germline ends came to 14 bases. From germline, CDR1 is SGHRS and CDR2 YFSETQ. The CDR3 DNA reads as TGCGCCAGCAGCATGACGGGGGGCGGAGAGACCCAGTACTTC. This translates into CASSMTGGGETQYF.

In its sample, this clonotype was seen a few times. The CDR3, as DNA: TGTGCCAGCAGTTACTCATTAGATTTAGGAGATACGCAGTATTTT. Translation gives CASSYSLDLGDTQYF. J is TRBJ2-3 and V is TRBV6-5, with unresolved D. V lost 0 bases to trimming and J lost 5 bases, with 12 bases between them. Germline assignment: CDR1 MNHEY and CDR2 SVGAGI. This CDR3 is built from 15 residues.

V usage is TRBV12-3 or TRBV12-4 and J usage is TRBJ2-1; 10 nucleotides agree with TRBD1. This CDR3 spans 16 amino acids. J lost 4 bases, V lost 7 bases, and 10 bases had no gene match. This CDR3 reads CASIPSVGQGYNEQFF. In DNA form, the CDR3 reads TGTGCCAGCATCCCCTCGGTGGGACAGGGGTACAATGAGCAGTTCTTC.